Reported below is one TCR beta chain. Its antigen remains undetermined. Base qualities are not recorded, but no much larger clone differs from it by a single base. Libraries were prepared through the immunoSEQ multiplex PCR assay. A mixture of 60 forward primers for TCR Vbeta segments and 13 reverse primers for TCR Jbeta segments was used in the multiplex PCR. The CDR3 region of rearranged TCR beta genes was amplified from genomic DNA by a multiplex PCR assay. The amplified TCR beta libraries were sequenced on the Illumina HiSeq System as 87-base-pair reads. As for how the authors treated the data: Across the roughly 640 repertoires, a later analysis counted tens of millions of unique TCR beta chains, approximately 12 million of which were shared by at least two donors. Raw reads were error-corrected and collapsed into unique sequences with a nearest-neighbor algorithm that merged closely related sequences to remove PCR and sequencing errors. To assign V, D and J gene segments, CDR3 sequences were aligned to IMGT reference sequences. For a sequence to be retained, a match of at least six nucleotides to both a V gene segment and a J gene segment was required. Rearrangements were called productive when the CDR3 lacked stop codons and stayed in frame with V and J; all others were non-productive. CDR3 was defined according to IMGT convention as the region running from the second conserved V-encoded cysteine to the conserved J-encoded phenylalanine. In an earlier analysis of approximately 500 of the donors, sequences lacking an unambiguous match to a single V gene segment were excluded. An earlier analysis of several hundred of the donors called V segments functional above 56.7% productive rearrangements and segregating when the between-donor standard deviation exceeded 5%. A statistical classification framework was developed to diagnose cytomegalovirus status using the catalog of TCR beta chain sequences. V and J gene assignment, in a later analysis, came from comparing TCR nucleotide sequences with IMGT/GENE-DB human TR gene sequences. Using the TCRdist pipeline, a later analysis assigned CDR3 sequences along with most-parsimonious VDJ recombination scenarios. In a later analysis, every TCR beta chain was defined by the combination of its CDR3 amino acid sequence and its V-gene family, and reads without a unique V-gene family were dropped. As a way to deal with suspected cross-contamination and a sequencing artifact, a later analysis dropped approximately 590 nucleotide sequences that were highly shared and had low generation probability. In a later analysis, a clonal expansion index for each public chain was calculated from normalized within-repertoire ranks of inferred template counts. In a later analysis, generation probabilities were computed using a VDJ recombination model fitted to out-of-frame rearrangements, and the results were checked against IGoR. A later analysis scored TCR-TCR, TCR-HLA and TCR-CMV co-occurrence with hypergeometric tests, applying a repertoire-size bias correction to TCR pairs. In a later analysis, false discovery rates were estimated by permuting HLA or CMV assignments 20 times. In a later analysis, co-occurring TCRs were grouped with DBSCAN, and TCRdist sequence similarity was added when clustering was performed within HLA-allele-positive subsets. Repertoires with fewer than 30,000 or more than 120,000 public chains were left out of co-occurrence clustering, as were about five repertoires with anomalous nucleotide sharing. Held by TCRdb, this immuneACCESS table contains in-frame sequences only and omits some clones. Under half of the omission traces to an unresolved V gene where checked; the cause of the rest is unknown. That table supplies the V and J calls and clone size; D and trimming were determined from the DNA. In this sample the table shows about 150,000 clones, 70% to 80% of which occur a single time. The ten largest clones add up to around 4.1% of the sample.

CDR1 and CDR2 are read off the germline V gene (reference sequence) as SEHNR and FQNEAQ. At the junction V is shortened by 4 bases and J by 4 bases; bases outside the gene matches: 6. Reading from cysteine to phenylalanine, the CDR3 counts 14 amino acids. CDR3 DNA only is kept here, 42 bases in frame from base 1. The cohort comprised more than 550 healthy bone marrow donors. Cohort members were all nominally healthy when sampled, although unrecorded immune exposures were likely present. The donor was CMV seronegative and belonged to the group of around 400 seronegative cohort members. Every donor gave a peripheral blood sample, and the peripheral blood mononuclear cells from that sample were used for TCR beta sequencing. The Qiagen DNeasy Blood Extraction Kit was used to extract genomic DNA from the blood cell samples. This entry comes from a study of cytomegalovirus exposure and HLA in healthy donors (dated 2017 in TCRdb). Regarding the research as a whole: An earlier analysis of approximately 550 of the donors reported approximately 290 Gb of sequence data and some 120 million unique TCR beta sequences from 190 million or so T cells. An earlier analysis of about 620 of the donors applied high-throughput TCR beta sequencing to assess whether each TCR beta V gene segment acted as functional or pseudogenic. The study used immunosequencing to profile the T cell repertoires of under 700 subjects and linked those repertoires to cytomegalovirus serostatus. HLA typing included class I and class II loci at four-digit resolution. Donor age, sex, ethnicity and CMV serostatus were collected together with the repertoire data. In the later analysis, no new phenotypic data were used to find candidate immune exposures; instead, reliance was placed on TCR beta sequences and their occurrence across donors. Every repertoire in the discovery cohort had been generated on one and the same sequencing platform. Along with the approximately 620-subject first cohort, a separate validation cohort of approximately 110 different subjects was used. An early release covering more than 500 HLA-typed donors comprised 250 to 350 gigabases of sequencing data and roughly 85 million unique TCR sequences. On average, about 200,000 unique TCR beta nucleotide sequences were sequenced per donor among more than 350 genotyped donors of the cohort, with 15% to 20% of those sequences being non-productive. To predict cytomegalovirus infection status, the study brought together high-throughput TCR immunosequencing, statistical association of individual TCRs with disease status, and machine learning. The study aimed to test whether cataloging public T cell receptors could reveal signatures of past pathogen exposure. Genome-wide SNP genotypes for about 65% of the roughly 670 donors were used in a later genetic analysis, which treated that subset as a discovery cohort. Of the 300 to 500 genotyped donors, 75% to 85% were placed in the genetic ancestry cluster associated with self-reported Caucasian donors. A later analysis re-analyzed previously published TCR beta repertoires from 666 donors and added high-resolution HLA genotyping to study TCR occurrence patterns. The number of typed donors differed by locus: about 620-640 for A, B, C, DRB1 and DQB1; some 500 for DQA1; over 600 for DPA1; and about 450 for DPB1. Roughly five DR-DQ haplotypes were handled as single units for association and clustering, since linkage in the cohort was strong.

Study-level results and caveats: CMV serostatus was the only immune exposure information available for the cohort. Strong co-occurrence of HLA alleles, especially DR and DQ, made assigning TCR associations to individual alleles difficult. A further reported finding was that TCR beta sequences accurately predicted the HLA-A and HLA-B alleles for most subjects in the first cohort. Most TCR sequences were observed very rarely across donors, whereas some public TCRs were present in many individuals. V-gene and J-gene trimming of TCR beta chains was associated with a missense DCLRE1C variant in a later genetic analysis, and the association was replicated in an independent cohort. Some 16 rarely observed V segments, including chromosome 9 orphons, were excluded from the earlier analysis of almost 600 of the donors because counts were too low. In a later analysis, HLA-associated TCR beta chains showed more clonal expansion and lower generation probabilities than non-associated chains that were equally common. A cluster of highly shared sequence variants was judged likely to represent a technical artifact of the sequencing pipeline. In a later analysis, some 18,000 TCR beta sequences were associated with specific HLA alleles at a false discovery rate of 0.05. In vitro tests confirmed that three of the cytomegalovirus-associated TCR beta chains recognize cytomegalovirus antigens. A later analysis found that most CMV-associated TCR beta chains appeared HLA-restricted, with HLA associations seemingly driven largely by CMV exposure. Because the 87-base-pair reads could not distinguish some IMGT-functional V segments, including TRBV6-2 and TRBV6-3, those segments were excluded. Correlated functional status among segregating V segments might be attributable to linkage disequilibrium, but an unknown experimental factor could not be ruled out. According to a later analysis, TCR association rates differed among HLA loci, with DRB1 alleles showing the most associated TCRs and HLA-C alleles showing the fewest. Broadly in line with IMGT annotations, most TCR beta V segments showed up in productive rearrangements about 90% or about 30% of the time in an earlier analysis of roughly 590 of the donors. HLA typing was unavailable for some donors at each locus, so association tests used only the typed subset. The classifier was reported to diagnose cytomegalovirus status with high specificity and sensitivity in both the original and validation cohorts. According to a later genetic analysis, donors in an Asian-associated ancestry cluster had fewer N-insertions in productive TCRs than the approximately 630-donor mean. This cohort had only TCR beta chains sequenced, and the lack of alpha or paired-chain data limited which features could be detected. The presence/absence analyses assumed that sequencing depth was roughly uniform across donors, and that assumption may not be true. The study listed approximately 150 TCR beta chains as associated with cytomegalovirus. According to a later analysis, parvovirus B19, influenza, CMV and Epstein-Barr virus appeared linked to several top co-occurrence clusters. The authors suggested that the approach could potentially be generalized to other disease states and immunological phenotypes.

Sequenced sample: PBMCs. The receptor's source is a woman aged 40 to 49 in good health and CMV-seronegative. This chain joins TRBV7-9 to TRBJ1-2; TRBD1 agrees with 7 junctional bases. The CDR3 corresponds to CASSSGQDAYGYTF. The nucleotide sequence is TGTGCCAGCAGCTCCGGACAGGACGCCTATGGCTACACCTTC.